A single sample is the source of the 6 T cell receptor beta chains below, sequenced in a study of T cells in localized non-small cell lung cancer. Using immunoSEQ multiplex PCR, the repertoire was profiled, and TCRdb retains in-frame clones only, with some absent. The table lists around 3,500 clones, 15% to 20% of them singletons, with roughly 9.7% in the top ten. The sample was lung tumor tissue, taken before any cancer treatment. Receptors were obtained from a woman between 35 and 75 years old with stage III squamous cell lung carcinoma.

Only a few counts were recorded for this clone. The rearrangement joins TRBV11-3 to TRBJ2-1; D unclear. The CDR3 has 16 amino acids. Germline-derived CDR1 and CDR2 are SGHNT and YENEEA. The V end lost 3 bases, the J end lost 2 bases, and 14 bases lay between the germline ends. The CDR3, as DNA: TGTGCCAGCAGCTTGGCCGATCTGGGCCCCTACAATGAGCAGTTCTTC. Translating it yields CASSLADLGPYNEQFF.

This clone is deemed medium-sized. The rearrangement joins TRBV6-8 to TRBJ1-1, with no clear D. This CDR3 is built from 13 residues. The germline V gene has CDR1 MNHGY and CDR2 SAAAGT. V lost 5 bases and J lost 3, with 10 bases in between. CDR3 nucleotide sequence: TGTGCCAGCAGTGTACGGGTTGACACTGAAGCTTTCTTT. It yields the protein CASSVRVDTEAFF.

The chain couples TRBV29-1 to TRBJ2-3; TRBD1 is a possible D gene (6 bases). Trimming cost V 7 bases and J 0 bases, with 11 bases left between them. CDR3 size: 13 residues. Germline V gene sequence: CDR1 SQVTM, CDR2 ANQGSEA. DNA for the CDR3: TGCAGCGCACCTCAGGGGAGCACAGATACGCAGTATTTT. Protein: CSAPQGSTDTQYF.

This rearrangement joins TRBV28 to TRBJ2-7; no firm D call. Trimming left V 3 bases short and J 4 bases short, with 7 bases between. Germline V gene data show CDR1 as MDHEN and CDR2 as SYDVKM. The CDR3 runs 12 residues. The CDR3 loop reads CASSLKRYEQYF. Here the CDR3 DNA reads TGTGCCAGCAGTTTGAAAAGGTACGAGCAGTACTTC.

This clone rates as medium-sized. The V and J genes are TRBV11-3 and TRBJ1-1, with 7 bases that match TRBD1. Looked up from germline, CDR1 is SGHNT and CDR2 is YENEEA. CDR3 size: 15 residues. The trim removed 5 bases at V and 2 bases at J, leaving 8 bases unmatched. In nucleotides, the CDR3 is TGTGCCAGCAGCCTCTCCGGGACAGTCAACACTGAAGCTTTCTTT. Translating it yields CASSLSGTVNTEAFF.

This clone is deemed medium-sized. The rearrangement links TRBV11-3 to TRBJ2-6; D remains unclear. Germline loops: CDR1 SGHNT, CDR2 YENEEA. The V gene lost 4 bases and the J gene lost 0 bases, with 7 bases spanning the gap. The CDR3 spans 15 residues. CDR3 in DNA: TGTGCCAGCAGCTCTCAGGTCTCTGGGGCCAACGTCCTGACTTTC. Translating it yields CASSSQVSGANVLTF.